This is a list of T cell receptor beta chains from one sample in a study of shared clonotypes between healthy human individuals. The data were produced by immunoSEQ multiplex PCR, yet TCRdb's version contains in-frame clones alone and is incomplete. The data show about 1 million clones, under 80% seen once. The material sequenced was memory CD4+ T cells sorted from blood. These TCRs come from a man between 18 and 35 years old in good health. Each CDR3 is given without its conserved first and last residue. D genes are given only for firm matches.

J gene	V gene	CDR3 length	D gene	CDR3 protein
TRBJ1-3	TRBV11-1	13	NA	ASSLSTSSGNTIY
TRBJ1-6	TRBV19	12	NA	ASSIGFDGSPLH
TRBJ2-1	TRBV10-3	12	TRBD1	ANSDGTGVNEQF
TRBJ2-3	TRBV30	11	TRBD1	AWSQGGTDTQY
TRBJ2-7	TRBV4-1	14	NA	ASSQVTGKSNYEQY
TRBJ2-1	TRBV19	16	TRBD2	ASSIRIAGTSGNNEQF
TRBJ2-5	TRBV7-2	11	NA	ASSPDRQETQY
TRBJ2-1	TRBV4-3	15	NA	ASSQVGGAGTYNEQF
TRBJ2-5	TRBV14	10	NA	ASSQDPRTQY
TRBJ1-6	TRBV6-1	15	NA	ASSDAGSRSYNSPLH
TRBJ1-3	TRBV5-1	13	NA	ASSLEGGSGNTIY
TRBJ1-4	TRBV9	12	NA	ASSVAGGNEKLF
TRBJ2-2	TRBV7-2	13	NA	ASSPDSGNTGELF
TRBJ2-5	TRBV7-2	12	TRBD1	ASSLGDRVKTQY
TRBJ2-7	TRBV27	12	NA	ASSGGQGPYEQY
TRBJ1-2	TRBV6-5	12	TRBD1	ASRARDRPYGYT
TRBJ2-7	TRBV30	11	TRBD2	AWGAGGPVEQY
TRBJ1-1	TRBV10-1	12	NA	ASSDGSMNTEAF
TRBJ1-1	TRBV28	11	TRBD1	ATGQGAPTEAF
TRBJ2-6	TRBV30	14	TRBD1	AWRRTGNSGANVLT
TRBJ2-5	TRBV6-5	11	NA	ASSSPHSGTQY
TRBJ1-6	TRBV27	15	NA	ASSLVYGGQKNSPLH
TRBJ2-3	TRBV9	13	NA	ASSVYQGTTDTQY
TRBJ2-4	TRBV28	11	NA	ALSEGPKNIQY
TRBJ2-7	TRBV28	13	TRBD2	ASSSLAGGSYEQY
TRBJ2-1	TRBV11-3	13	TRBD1	ASSLDRGSYNEQF
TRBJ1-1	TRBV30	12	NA	AWSPAGTNTEAF
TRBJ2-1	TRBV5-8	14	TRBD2	ASSPGGLAGLNEQF
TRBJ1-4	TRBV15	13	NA	ATSVSHATNEKLF
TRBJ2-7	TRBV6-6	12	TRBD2	ASTPSGGTYEQY
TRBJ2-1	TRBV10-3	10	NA	AIGSPYNEQF
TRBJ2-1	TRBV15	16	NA	ATSRDITSSRIADEQF
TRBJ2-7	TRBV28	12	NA	ASSDWGANYEQY
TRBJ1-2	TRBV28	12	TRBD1	ATRGYRSIEGYT